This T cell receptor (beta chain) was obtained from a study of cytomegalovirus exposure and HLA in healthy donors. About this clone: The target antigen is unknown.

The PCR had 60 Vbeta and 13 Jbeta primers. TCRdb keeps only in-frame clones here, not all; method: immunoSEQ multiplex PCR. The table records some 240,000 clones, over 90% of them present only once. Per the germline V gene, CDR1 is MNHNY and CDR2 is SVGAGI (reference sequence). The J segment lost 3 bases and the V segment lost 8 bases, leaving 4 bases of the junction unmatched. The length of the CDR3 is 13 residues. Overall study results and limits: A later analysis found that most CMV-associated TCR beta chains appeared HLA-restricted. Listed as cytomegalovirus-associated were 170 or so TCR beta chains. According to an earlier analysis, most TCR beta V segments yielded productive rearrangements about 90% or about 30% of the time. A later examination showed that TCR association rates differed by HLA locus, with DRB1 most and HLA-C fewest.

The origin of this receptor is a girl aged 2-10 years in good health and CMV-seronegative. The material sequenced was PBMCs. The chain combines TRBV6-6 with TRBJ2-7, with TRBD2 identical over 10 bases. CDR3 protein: CASRTSGIYEQYF. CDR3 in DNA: TGTGCCAGCCGGACTAGCGGAATCTACGAGCAGTACTTC.